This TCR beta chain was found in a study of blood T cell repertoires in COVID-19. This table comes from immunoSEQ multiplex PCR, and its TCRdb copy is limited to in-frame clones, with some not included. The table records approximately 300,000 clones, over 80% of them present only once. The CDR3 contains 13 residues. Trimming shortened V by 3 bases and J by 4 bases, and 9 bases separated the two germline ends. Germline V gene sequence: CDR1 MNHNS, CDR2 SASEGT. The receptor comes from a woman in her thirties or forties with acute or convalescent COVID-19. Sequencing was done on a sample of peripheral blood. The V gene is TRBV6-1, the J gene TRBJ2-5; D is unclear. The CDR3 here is CASSDSLSETQYF. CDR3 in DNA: TGTGCCAGCAGTGATTCATTGTCAGAGACCCAGTACTTC.